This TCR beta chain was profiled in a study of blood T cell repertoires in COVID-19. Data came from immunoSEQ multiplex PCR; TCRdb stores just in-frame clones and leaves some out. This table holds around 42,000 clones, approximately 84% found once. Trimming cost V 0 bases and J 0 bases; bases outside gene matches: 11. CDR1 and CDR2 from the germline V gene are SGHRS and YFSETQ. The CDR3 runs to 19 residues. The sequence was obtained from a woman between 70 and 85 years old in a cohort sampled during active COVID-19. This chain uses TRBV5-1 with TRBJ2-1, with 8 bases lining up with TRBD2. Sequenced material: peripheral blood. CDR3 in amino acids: CASSLVGGGRLSSYNEQFF. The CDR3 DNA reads TGCGCCAGCAGCTTGGTTGGGGGCGGGAGGCTCAGCTCCTACAATGAGCAGTTCTTC.